Presented here are 21 T cell receptor beta chains from one specimen sequenced in a study of T cells in tumors after PD-1 blockade. Measured with immunoSEQ multiplex PCR; TCRdb has only the in-frame clones, and not every one. The data show some 43,000 clones, 81% seen once. The starting material was PBMCs, obtained before anti-PD-1 treatment. These receptors all come from a human donor with basal cell carcinoma.

The sample holds one count of this clone. V usage is TRBV27 and J usage is TRBJ1-5; 12 bases are shared with TRBD1. Trimming at V came to 2 bases and at J to 7 bases, leaving 3 bases not matched to a gene. This CDR3 has 15 amino acids. Germline loops: CDR1 MNHEY, CDR2 SMNVEV (reference sequence). CDR3: CASSLGTGGEQPQHF. CDR3 sequence (DNA): TGTGCCAGCAGTTTAGGGACAGGGGGCGAACAGCCCCAGCATTTT.

The V gene is TRBV11-3, the J gene TRBJ2-7; 7 nucleotides align to TRBD2. Losses at the gene ends were 1 base for V and 7 bases for J; bases not matched to a gene: 4. CDR1 is SGHNT, CDR2 YENEEA, per germline. The CDR3 is 13 residues long. The CDR3 DNA follows: TGTGCCAGCAGCTTAGTTTACGGGGGGGAGCAGTACTTC. Translated: CASSLVYGGEQYF. The full variable domain, its missing parts supplied by reference TRBV11-3 and TRBJ2-7, is EAGVVQSPRYKIIEKKQPVAFWCNPISGHNTLYWYLQNLGQGPELLIRYENEEAVDDSQLPKDRFSAERLKGVDSTLKIQPAELGDSAVYLCASSLVYGGEQYFGPGTRLTVT.

The chain employs TRBV5-1 and TRBJ1-4, with D uncertain. Germline-derived CDR1 and CDR2 are SGHRS and YFSETQ. This CDR3 has 13 amino acids. V was clipped by 4 bases and J by 6 bases, with 10 bases between them. In DNA, the CDR3 is TGCGCCAGCAGCCCACGGCTGGATGAAAAACTGTTTTTT. Amino acid sequence: CASSPRLDEKLFF.

The chain recombines TRBV12-5 with TRBJ2-3, with 10 bases that match TRBD1. Germline CDR1 LGHNT, CDR2 FRNRAP. The CDR3 runs 16 residues. V lost 6 bases to trimming and J lost 5 bases; unmatched junction nucleotides: 11. In DNA form, the CDR3 reads TGTGCTAGTGGCCCGGCTGGGACAGGGGTGGGAGATACGCAGTATTTT. Translation gives CASGPAGTGVGDTQYF.

The J gene is TRBJ2-7, the V gene TRBV9; maybe TRBD2 (6 bases). V was pared by 2 bases and J by 2 bases, with 14 bases between. Germline V gene sequence: CDR1 SGDLS, CDR2 YYNGEE. The CDR3 totals 15 residues. The CDR3 loop is CASSVRSGGTYEQYF. As DNA, the CDR3 is TGTGCCAGCAGCGTGCGATCCGGGGGTACCTACGAGCAGTACTTC.

This chain joins TRBV9 and TRBJ2-7; D is perhaps TRBD1 or TRBD2 (7 bases each). Trimming took off 1 base at V and 6 bases at J, with 14 bases between the two ends. Per germline, CDR1 SGDLS and CDR2 YYNGEE. CDR3 length: 14 residues. Here the CDR3 reads CASSVMGGGSEQYF. The CDR3 DNA sequence: TGTGCCAGCAGCGTAATGGGAGGGGGCAGCGAGCAGTACTTC.

Of note for this clone: Other nucleotide sequences from this sample produce the same CDR3. This chain links TRBV10-3 with TRBJ2-5, with a weak D call TRBD2 (6 bases). Deletions cut 2 bases from V and 5 bases from J, with 6 bases between. Germline CDR1 ENHRY, CDR2 SYGVKD. The CDR3 sequence is 12 residues long. CDR3 sequence reads: CAISEGGETQYF. For the CDR3, the DNA is TGTGCCATCAGTGAGGGGGGGGAGACCCAGTACTTC.

The V gene is TRBV5-1, the J gene TRBJ2-7; TRBD2 agrees at 11 bases. The CDR3 runs to 15 residues. V shed 4 bases, J shed 3 bases, and the junction held 6 bases outside the gene matches. Per the germline V gene, CDR1 is SGHRS and CDR2 is YFSETQ. The CDR3 reads CASSMTSGAYYEQYF. The CDR3 DNA reads as TGCGCCAGCAGCATGACTAGCGGGGCCTACTACGAGCAGTACTTC.

The V call is TRBV2, the J call TRBJ1-3; D ambiguous. The CDR3 covers 15 residues. V lost 4 bases and J 0 bases, leaving 10 bases between the germline ends. Germline-derived CDR1 and CDR2 are SNHLY and FYNNEI. The CDR3 sequence: CASSVQALSGNTIYF. Here the CDR3 DNA reads TGTGCCAGCAGTGTTCAGGCCCTCTCTGGAAACACCATATATTTT.

This chain uses TRBV29-1 with TRBJ1-1, with 8 positions matching TRBD1. There are 11 residues in the CDR3. The V gene end was trimmed by 6 bases and the J gene end by 10 bases; junction bases not matched to a gene: 7. Germline-derived CDR1 and CDR2 are SQVTM and ANQGSEA. CDR3 amino acids: CSVITDRAAFF. The CDR3 DNA sequence: TGCAGCGTCATAACGGACAGGGCAGCTTTCTTT. Looking up the rest from reference TRBV29-1 and TRBJ1-1 gives the full variable domain: SAVISQKPSRDICQRGTSLTIQCQVDSQVTMMFWYRQQPGQSLTLIATANQGSEATYESGFVIDKFPISRPNLTFSTLTVSNMSPEDSSIYLCSVITDRAAFFGQGTRLTVV.

V usage is TRBV27 and J usage is TRBJ1-2; a weak D match, TRBD1 (6 bases). There are 14 residues in the CDR3. Germline lookup yields CDR1 MNHEY and CDR2 SMNVEV (reference sequence). Between the trimmed V and J ends, which lost 10 bases and 1 base, there was a span of 16 bases. The CDR3 DNA is TGTGCCACGGGCGGGGCAGGGGATAACTATGGCTACACCTTC. Protein product: CATGGAGDNYGYTF.

A few counts support this clone. The chain is built from TRBV7-9 and TRBJ2-7, with TRBD1 identical over 8 bases. With 2 bases clipped from V and 5 bases from J, the junction kept 2 bases outside the gene matches. The CDR3 is 13 residues long. The germline CDR1 and CDR2 sequences are SEHNR and FQNEAQ (reference sequence). The CDR3 nucleotides read TGTGCCAGCAGCTTACCGACAGGGGACGAGCAGTACTTC. This encodes CASSLPTGDEQYF.

The chain uses TRBV4-1 and TRBJ1-2; a possible D gene is TRBD1 (5 bases). This CDR3 is 17 amino acids long. Germline CDR1 reads MGHRA; CDR2 reads YSYEKL. V lost 10 bases to trimming and J lost 0 bases, with 24 bases between them. The CDR3 sequence: CATSGSSPVPTNYGYTF. The CDR3 region has the DNA TGCGCCACCTCAGGGAGCAGCCCCGTACCAACTAACTATGGCTACACCTTC.

The genes are TRBV5-5 and TRBJ1-6, with 7 bases that match TRBD1. Trimming cost V 3 bases and J 6 bases; bases outside gene matches: 6. This CDR3 spans 15 amino acids. Germline values: CDR1 SGHKS, CDR2 YYEKEE (reference sequence). As DNA, the CDR3 is TGTGCCAGCAGCTCGACAGGGTATCCTAATTCACCCCTCCACTTT. Protein: CASSSTGYPNSPLHF.

The rearrangement links TRBV6-5 to TRBJ1-5; TRBD1 might be the D (5 bases). In germline, CDR1 is MNHEY, CDR2 SVGAGI. The V and J ends lost 6 bases and 7 bases respectively, with 16 bases between them. CDR3 size: 14 residues. The CDR3 spells CASSPFGGTQPQHF. The CDR3 region has the DNA TGTGCCAGCAGCCCATTCGGGGGAACACAGCCCCAGCATTTT.

The CDR3 DNA sequence: TGTGCCAGCAGTCACCGGGACAGGGTCGGCTACACCTTC. Residues: CASSHRDRVGYTF. This chain connects TRBV9 to TRBJ1-2; 9 nucleotides align to TRBD1. The V segment lost 5 bases and the J segment 8 bases; nucleotides outside the gene matches: 7. The CDR3 contains 13 residues. In germline, CDR1 is SGDLS, CDR2 YYNGEE.

The gene calls are TRBV7-6 and TRBJ2-2; 8 bases match TRBD1. Germline V gene data show CDR1 as SGHVS and CDR2 as FNYEAQ. J gave up 5 bases and V 5 bases, and 10 bases lay outside the gene matches. The CDR3 loop spans 16 amino acids. The CDR3 loop is CASSKSTQGATGELFF. The DNA for the CDR3 is TGTGCCAGCAGCAAGAGCACCCAGGGGGCAACCGGGGAGCTGTTTTTT.

The chain joins TRBV2 to TRBJ2-1; no reliable D call. Germline-derived CDR1 and CDR2 are SNHLY and FYNNEI. This CDR3 spans 13 amino acids. With 5 bases removed from V and 4 bases from J, the gap between germline ends came to 9 bases. The CDR3 region has the DNA TGTGCCAGCAGTCTCCTAGGGTACAATGAGCAGTTCTTC. Protein product: CASSLLGYNEQFF.

The V and J genes are TRBV5-1 and TRBJ2-2, with D perhaps TRBD1 (5 bases). Germline V gene lookup returns CDR1 SGHRS and CDR2 YFSETQ. V lost 4 bases and J lost 5, with 15 bases in between. CDR3 size: 15 residues. CDR3 residues: CASSPTGSLTGELFF. The CDR3 DNA is TGCGCCAGCAGCCCCACAGGTTCTCTTACCGGGGAGCTGTTTTTT.

V gene TRBV19 combines with J gene TRBJ1-2; D uncertain. The V and J ends lost 5 bases and 5 bases respectively, with 6 bases between them. The CDR3 totals 11 residues. Germline assignment: CDR1 LNHDA and CDR2 SQIVND (reference sequence). This chain's CDR3 is CASSSGYGYTF. CDR3 DNA sequence: TGTGCCAGTAGTTCAGGTTATGGCTACACCTTC.

The chain has TRBV5-6 and TRBJ1-1; 10 bases map to TRBD1. In germline, CDR1 is SGHDT, CDR2 YYEEEE. The CDR3 consists of 15 residues. J was trimmed by 4 bases and V by 2 bases; bases with no gene match: 5. CDR3 in DNA: TGTGCCAGCAGCTTTATGACAGGGGGCGGCACTGAAGCTTTCTTT. It encodes CASSFMTGGGTEAFF.